This T cell receptor (beta chain) stems from a study of somatic mutations in cytotoxic T cells in rheumatoid arthritis. Study background: T-cell populations stained with V beta antibodies were in some cases flow-sorted at nearly 100% purity, including V beta1+ cells that were sequenced for TCRB.

Clones were sequenced by immunoSEQ multiplex PCR, and TCRdb holds only the in-frame ones, with some missing. The sample carries approximately 30,000 clones, roughly 87% recorded once. This CDR3 is built from 13 residues. Per germline, CDR1 GTSNPN and CDR2 SVGIG (reference sequence). V gave up 0 bases and J gave up 6 bases, with 8 bases separating them. Study results and limitations: The largest CD8+ clone made up over 20% of CD8+ cells in 8 of 65 patients. CD8+ clonality increased with age in rheumatoid arthritis patients but not in healthy controls. Between rheumatoid arthritis patients and age-matched healthy controls, CD8+ T-cell clonality showed no significant difference.

This clone occurred a few times. Its target is not known. This receptor was taken from a man between 50 and 59 years old in good health. Sequencing was done on a sample of CD8+ T cells sorted from blood. The V call is TRBV30, the J call TRBJ2-2; a possible D gene is TRBD2 (5 bases). CDR3 amino acids: CAWSVLVAGELFF. CDR3 nucleotide sequence: TGTGCCTGGAGTGTACTAGTCGCCGGGGAGCTGTTTTTT.